The 30 T cell receptor beta chains given below trace back to one sample, sequenced in a study of T-cell memory formation after mild COVID-19. MiXCR, applied by TCRdb to the 5' RACE reads, yields one record per CDR3 protein. This table holds some 410,000 distinct CDR3 sequences, 23% found once. Input material: PBMCs or a T cell subset sorted from them (not recorded which). These receptors were obtained from an adult woman who had mild COVID-19 (a few samples of this study predate the infection). Cell type and time point are not known.

This chain uses TRBV7-2 with TRBJ2-7; 7 nucleotides align to TRBD2. Trimming removed 5 bases from V and 5 bases from J; junction bases left unmatched: 9. CDR3 length: 14 residues. CDR1 is SGHTA and CDR2 is FQGNSA in the germline V gene. DNA of the CDR3: TGTGCCAGCAGCCGAGCGGGGCGCCCCCACGAGCAGTACTTC. It yields the protein CASSRAGRPHEQYF.

J is TRBJ2-3 and V is TRBV3-1, with 11 bases matching TRBD2. The CDR3 runs 16 residues. The trim removed 4 bases at V and 0 bases at J, leaving 3 bases unmatched. Per the germline V gene, CDR1 is LGHDT and CDR2 is YNNKEL (reference sequence). The CDR3 here is CASSRIAGGSTDTQYF. Here the CDR3 DNA reads TGTGCCAGCAGCCGGATAGCGGGAGGGAGCACAGATACGCAGTATTTT.

The V call is TRBV27, the J call TRBJ2-1, with TRBD2 identical over 13 bases. The CDR3 covers 17 residues. Germline V gene data show CDR1 as MNHEY and CDR2 as SMNVEV (reference sequence). V lost 6 bases to trimming and J lost 4 bases; unmatched junction nucleotides: 9. In DNA form, the CDR3 reads TGTGCCAGCAGCTCCGGACTAGCGGGAGTTTCATACAATGAGCAGTTCTTC. As protein: CASSSGLAGVSYNEQFF.

This clonotype was seen only a few times. The chain couples TRBV20-1 to TRBJ2-7; 14 bases map to TRBD2. CDR1 and CDR2 (germline): DFQATT, SNEGSKA (reference sequence). The CDR3 runs 18 residues. The J segment lost 2 bases and the V segment lost 7 bases, leaving 16 bases of the junction unmatched. The CDR3 coding sequence is TGCAGTGTCATCGGGCCGACTAGCGGGAGGGCCCCTCCCTACGAGCAGTACTTC. It codes for CSVIGPTSGRAPPYEQYF.

This clonotype was found many times. The chain is built from TRBV5-4 and TRBJ2-5, with TRBD2 as a possible D gene (7 bases). V lost 0 bases and J lost 3, with 9 bases in between. Per germline, CDR1 SGHNT and CDR2 YYREEE (reference sequence). This CDR3 region has 14 residues. The CDR3 spells CASSLGGGEETQYF. The CDR3 DNA reads TGTGCCAGCAGCTTGGGCGGGGGCGAAGAGACCCAGTACTTC.

This rearrangement joins TRBV12-3 or TRBV12-4 to TRBJ1-2; D possibly corresponds to TRBD1 (5 bases). CDR3 length: 18 residues. V was clipped by 1 base and J by 3 bases, with 21 bases between them. The CDR3 nucleotides read TGTGCCAGCAGTTTAGGGGGAGAGGGGTCCCCTTGGGACTATGGCTACACCTTC. It is translated as CASSLGGEGSPWDYGYTF.

The chain couples TRBV11-2 to TRBJ2-5, with D perhaps TRBD1 (6 bases). The length of the CDR3 is 14 residues. CDR1 is SGHAT, CDR2 FQNNGV, per germline. Trimming removed 0 bases from V and 7 bases from J, with 12 bases in between. For the CDR3, the DNA is TGTGCCAGCAGCTTAGATTCAGGGGCGGGGACCCAGTACTTC. It translates to CASSLDSGAGTQYF.

This rearrangement joins TRBV5-5 to TRBJ2-4; perhaps TRBD2 as D (6 bases). The germline gives CDR1 SGHKS, CDR2 YYEKEE (reference sequence). V was trimmed by 0 bases and J by 8 bases, leaving 15 bases between them. The CDR3 runs 15 residues. CDR3 bases: TGTGCCAGCAGCTTGGCCGGACGGGGGAAGGACATTCAGTACTTC. Translated, it gives CASSLAGRGKDIQYF.

This chain links TRBV29-1 with TRBJ1-4; D is unresolved. There are 15 residues in the CDR3. Germline CDR1 and CDR2: SQVTM and ANQGSEA. Trimming took off 3 bases at V and 0 bases at J, with 11 bases between the two ends. CDR3 sequence: CSVEERTATNEKLFF. The CDR3, as DNA: TGCAGCGTTGAGGAGAGAACCGCAACTAATGAAAAACTGTTTTTT.

This clonotype has a handful of counts. This CDR3 is missing its conserved last phenylalanine or tryptophan, likely due to a read error. No DNA is shown, since the ends of the CDR3 on it are uncertain; the CDR3 is the one TCRdb lists. This chain uses TRBV3-1 with TRBJ2-1; TRBD2, the table's D call, was not compared with the DNA. The CDR3 is 8 amino acids in total, end residues counted. Germline values: CDR1 LGHDT, CDR2 YNNKEL (reference sequence). CDR3 loop: CASSLEGS.

The V and J genes are TRBV7-9 and TRBJ2-7, with 11 bases fitting TRBD2. The ends lost 4 bases at V and 6 bases at J; junction bases unmatched: 2. Per the germline V gene, CDR1 is SEHNR and CDR2 is FQNEAQ (reference sequence). This CDR3 region has 13 residues. For the CDR3, the DNA is TGTGCCAGCAGCTCAGGACTAGCGGGCGAGCAGTACTTC. Translating gives CASSSGLAGEQYF. Variable domain in full (rest from reference TRBV7-9 and TRBJ2-7): DTGVSQNPRHKITKRGQNVTFRCDPISEHNRLYWYRQTLGQGPEFLTYFQNEAQLEKSRLLSDRFSAERPKGSFSTLEIQRTEQGDSAMYLCASSSGLAGEQYFGPGTRLTVT.

The V call is TRBV5-1, the J call TRBJ2-2; D not certain. The germline CDR1 and CDR2 sequences are SGHRS and YFSETQ. This CDR3 has 13 residues. The V gene lost 0 bases and the J gene lost 6 bases, with 6 bases spanning the gap. Here the CDR3 DNA reads TGCGCCAGCAGCTTGGAATCTCCCGGGGAGCTGTTTTTT. Encoded protein: CASSLESPGELFF.

The V call is TRBV6-5, the J call TRBJ2-7, with TRBD1 identical over 10 bases. After removal of 7 bases from V and 2 bases from J, the junction contained 5 bases not matched to a gene. CDR3 length equals 14 residues. CDR1 MNHEY and CDR2 SVGAGI come from the germline V gene. The CDR3 nucleotides read TGTGCCAGCACAGGGGGACAGGGGCCCTACGAGCAGTACTTC. Translated, it gives CASTGGQGPYEQYF.

The chain combines TRBV12-3 or TRBV12-4 with TRBJ1-2; TRBD1 is a possible D gene (6 bases). V lost 8 bases, J lost 6 bases, and 7 bases lay in between. This CDR3 region has 10 residues. The chain's CDR3 is CASGGHGYTF. The DNA for the CDR3 is TGTGCCAGCGGGGGGCATGGCTACACCTTC.

V is TRBV5-1 and J is TRBJ1-2; TRBD1 matches 7 bases. Germline CDR1 and CDR2: SGHRS and YFSETQ. V shed 4 bases and J 1 base; nucleotides not matched to a gene: 10. The CDR3 is 16 amino acids. The CDR3 reads CASSPPRTGLNYGYTF. CDR3 DNA: TGCGCCAGCAGCCCACCGAGGACAGGCCTTAACTATGGCTACACCTTC.

V gene TRBV2 combines with J gene TRBJ1-1; no clear D gene. The CDR3 totals 11 residues. The ends were cut back, 1 base at V and 10 bases at J, with 7 bases in the middle. Germline CDR1 and CDR2: SNHLY and FYNNEI. CDR3 DNA sequence: TGTGCCAGCAGTGAAGAGGGTATAGCTTTCTTT. Its translation is CASSEEGIAFF.

The gene calls are TRBV9 and TRBJ2-3; a weak D match, TRBD2 (6 bases). V lost 1 base and J lost 1, with 13 bases in between. Germline V gene data show CDR1 as SGDLS and CDR2 as YYNGEE. This CDR3 contains 16 residues. CDR3 in amino acids: CASSVSTASGTDTQYF. The CDR3, as DNA: TGTGCCAGCAGCGTATCTACGGCTAGCGGCACAGATACGCAGTATTTT.

In DNA form, the CDR3 reads TGCAGCGTTGGACTCGGGGGTATAGCTTTCTTT. This gives the protein CSVGLGGIAFF. The chain combines TRBV29-1 with TRBJ1-1; maybe TRBD1 (5 bases). Germline CDR1 is SQVTM and CDR2 is ANQGSEA. This CDR3 comprises 11 residues. V dropped 4 bases and J dropped 10 bases, with 13 bases sitting between them.

This clonotype was detected only a few times. The chain couples TRBV27 to TRBJ2-7; 11 positions agree with TRBD2. The length of the CDR3 is 14 residues. The ends lost 4 bases at V and 4 bases at J; junction bases unmatched: 3. CDR1 MNHEY and CDR2 SMNVEV come from the germline V gene (reference sequence). CDR3 sequence reads: CASSYGTSGYEQYF. CDR3 nucleotides: TGTGCCAGCAGTTACGGGACTAGCGGATACGAGCAGTACTTC.

V and J are TRBV5-1 and TRBJ2-7; 7 positions agree with TRBD1. J was trimmed by 2 bases and V by 2 bases; bases with no gene match: 4. Looked up from germline, CDR1 is SGHRS and CDR2 is YFSETQ. The CDR3 spans 14 residues. CDR3 residues: CASSLGGQAYEQYF. The CDR3 nucleotides read TGCGCCAGCAGCTTAGGCGGACAGGCCTACGAGCAGTACTTC. Full variable domain (outside the CDR3, taken from reference TRBV5-1 and TRBJ2-7): KAGVTQTPRYLIKTRGQQVTLSCSPISGHRSVSWYQQTPGQGLQFLFEYFSETQRNKGNFPGRFSGRQFSNSRSEMNVSTLELGDSALYLCASSLGGQAYEQYFGPGTRLTVT.

The chain is built from TRBV27 and TRBJ2-5, with TRBD2 matching over 11 bases. Germline V CDR1 and CDR2: MNHEY, SMNVEV (reference sequence). The junction had 7 bases not matched to a gene; V was cut back by 6 bases and J by 1 base. This CDR3 contains 16 residues. CDR3 nucleotides: TGTGCCAGCAGGGGGCTAGCGGGGGGTTTCCAAGAGACCCAGTACTTC. Translated: CASRGLAGGFQETQYF.

This clonotype has more than one count but fewer than ten. The chain has TRBV12-3 or TRBV12-4 and TRBJ1-1; D is unresolved. Trimming left V 5 bases short and J 6 bases short, with 13 bases between. This CDR3 spans 13 amino acids. The CDR3 here is CASSHPLGPEAFF. The CDR3 DNA reads TGTGCCAGCAGTCACCCTCTGGGCCCTGAAGCTTTCTTT.

The DNA of the CDR3 is TGTGCCAGCAGGTCGGACAGGCGTAACGCCGGGGAGCTGTTTTTT. This gives the protein CASRSDRRNAGELFF. The chain recombines TRBV7-9 with TRBJ2-2; 7 bases line up with TRBD1. Germline values: CDR1 SEHNR, CDR2 FQNEAQ (reference sequence). The CDR3 has 15 residues. Trimming cost V 6 bases and J 6 bases; bases outside gene matches: 10. The whole variable domain, filled in from reference TRBV7-9 and TRBJ2-2, reads DTGVSQNPRHKITKRGQNVTFRCDPISEHNRLYWYRQTLGQGPEFLTYFQNEAQLEKSRLLSDRFSAERPKGSFSTLEIQRTEQGDSAMYLCASRSDRRNAGELFFGEGSRLTVL.

This clonotype has at least ten counts. The chain recombines TRBV5-1 with TRBJ1-1; 7 nucleotides line up with TRBD1. CDR1 is SGHRS and CDR2 is YFSETQ in the germline V gene. The V segment lost 4 bases and the J segment 4 bases; nucleotides outside the gene matches: 4. The CDR3 runs 13 residues. The CDR3 nucleotides are TGCGCCAGCAGCCGAGGGACAGCCACTGAAGCTTTCTTT. Translation: CASSRGTATEAFF.

This clonotype was found many times. The chain carries TRBV30 and TRBJ2-1; D possibly matches TRBD1 or TRBD2 (6 bases each). The CDR3 covers 14 residues. Per the germline V gene, CDR1 is GTSNPN and CDR2 is SVGIG (reference sequence). V was pared by 2 bases and J by 6 bases, with 14 bases between. CDR3 amino acids: CAWSRPGEANEQFF. CDR3 nucleotides: TGTGCCTGGAGTCGTCCAGGGGAGGCCAATGAGCAGTTCTTC.

This clonotype was seen a handful of times. V and J are TRBV5-1 and TRBJ2-3; D not certain. The CDR3 extends over 12 amino acids. Trimming took off 7 bases at V and 6 bases at J, with 12 bases between the two ends. CDR1 is SGHRS and CDR2 is YFSETQ in the germline V gene. In nucleotides, the CDR3 is TGCGCCAGCCATTCAGACTGGGATACGCAGTATTTT. Translation gives CASHSDWDTQYF.

V gene TRBV14 combines with J gene TRBJ2-7; 11 positions match TRBD2. Germline V gene lookup returns CDR1 SGHDN and CDR2 FVKESK. J was trimmed by 8 bases and V by 0 bases; bases with no gene match: 3. CDR3 length: 14 amino acids. The CDR3 DNA is TGTGCCAGCAGCCAAGAACTAGCGGGAGACCAGCAGTACTTC. Translating gives CASSQELAGDQQYF.

This clonotype was observed a few times. The chain employs TRBV6-6 and TRBJ2-2, with 7 bases lining up with TRBD1. Per the germline V gene, CDR1 is MNHNY and CDR2 is SVGAGI (reference sequence). The CDR3 runs 16 residues. Trimming took 5 bases from V and 1 from J; bases not matched to a gene: 7. The CDR3 DNA reads as TGTGCCAGCAGTGCTGGACAGGAGATGAACACCGGGGAGCTGTTTTTT. Translating it yields CASSAGQEMNTGELFF.

This clonotype occurred a few times. The chain is built from TRBV7-9 and TRBJ2-3; D might be TRBD1 (8 bases). Trimming left V 5 bases short and J 4 bases short, with 16 bases between. The CDR3 loop spans 15 amino acids. Germline V gene sequence: CDR1 SEHNR, CDR2 FQNEAQ (reference sequence). The CDR3 DNA follows: TGTGCCAGCAGCACACGGACAGGGAGGGCAGATACGCAGTATTTT. Translation gives CASSTRTGRADTQYF.

The DNA of the CDR3 is TGTGCCAGCAGCTCCACTCGGTCTGGAGGGAGGTACAATGAGCAGTTCTTC. Encoded protein: CASSSTRSGGRYNEQFF. The V gene is TRBV7-2, the J gene TRBJ2-1, with D possibly being TRBD2 (6 bases). V gave up 4 bases and J gave up 4 bases, with 20 bases separating them. Germline CDR1 reads SGHTA; CDR2 reads FQGNSA. The CDR3 length is 17 residues.